A single sample is the source of the 2 T cell receptor beta chains below, sequenced in a study of cytomegalovirus exposure and HLA in healthy donors. Both 60 Vbeta primers and 13 Jbeta primers went into the PCR. TCRdb's copy holds only in-frame clones and misses some; the assay was immunoSEQ multiplex PCR. The sample consists of over 150,000 clones, over 65% of them appearing once. Sequenced input: PBMCs. The receptors stem from a woman in her 30s in good health and CMV-seropositive.

CDR3 coding DNA: TGCGCCAGCAGCTTGATGGCCGATTCCTACGAGCAGTACTTC. Its translation is CASSLMADSYEQYF. The V gene is TRBV5-1, the J gene TRBJ2-7; no clear D. CDR1 SGHRS and CDR2 YFSETQ come from the germline V gene. There are 14 residues in the CDR3. V was shortened by 1 base and J by 1 base, with 9 bases between the two germline ends.

This clone is a singleton in its sample. The V gene is TRBV4-3, the J gene TRBJ2-7, with D possibly matching TRBD1 (5 bases). This CDR3 region has 15 residues. Germline CDR1 is LGHNA and CDR2 is YSLEER. Trimming shortened V by 0 bases and J by 2 bases, and 11 bases separated the two germline ends. The CDR3: CASSQEWTMTYEQYF. In DNA, the CDR3 is TGCGCCAGCAGCCAAGAGTGGACAATGACCTACGAGCAGTACTTC.